What follows are 25 T cell receptor beta chains derived from one specimen sequenced in a study of liver allograft versus peripheral blood T cells (dated by TCRdb to between 2020 and 2021). For context, the study as a whole: In liver transplant recipients, the study looked at T cell receptor repertoires in the peripheral blood and set them against the repertoires found within the transplanted livers.

Sequencing was carried out with an Illumina MiSeq. TCRdb reprocessed the public reads (quality trimming at Q25 with fastp, clone calling with MiXCR) and kept in-frame beta chains. All rows with the same CDR3 protein become a single entry with the most common DNA and genes. This sample gives more than 3,000 distinct CDR3 sequences in total; over 20% of them show up just once. The ten largest clonotypes hold under 6% of the sample. These receptors were collected from a human patient who had a liver transplant. Following a transplant, some T cells may be graft donor cells, not patient cells.

This clonotype is categorized as medium-sized (0.01 to 0.1%). The V gene is TRBV6-2 or TRBV6-3, the J gene TRBJ1-2; 9 bases match TRBD1. Unmatched junction bases numbered 12, after V lost 5 bases and J lost 5 bases. The germline V gene encodes CDR1 MNHEY and CDR2 SVGEGT. CDR3 length: 16 residues. CDR3 coding DNA: TGTGCCAGCAGTCGATACTCGTTACAGGGGGCTTATGGCTACACCTTC. Its protein product is CASSRYSLQGAYGYTF.

This chain uses TRBV7-9 with TRBJ1-2; D uncertain. The CDR3 spans 11 residues. The V end lost 5 bases, the J end lost 9 bases, and 10 bases lay between the germline ends. Per the germline V gene, CDR1 is SEHNR and CDR2 is FQNEAQ (reference sequence). The CDR3 loop is CASSPGPSYTF. As DNA, the CDR3 is TGTGCCAGCAGCCCAGGACCTAGCTACACCTTC.

V usage is TRBV20-1 and J usage is TRBJ1-5; 10 nucleotides line up with TRBD1. CDR1 is DFQATT and CDR2 is SNEGSKA in the germline V gene (reference sequence). CDR3 length equals 13 residues. V shed 6 bases and J 5 bases; nucleotides not matched to a gene: 4. The CDR3 bases are TGCAGTGCCCGCGGACAGGGGGATCAGCCCCAGCATTTT. It yields the protein CSARGQGDQPQHF.

This clonotype has a handful of counts. The chain combines TRBV11-1 with TRBJ2-3; D is unclear. Deletions cut 6 bases from V and 1 base from J, with 8 bases between. The CDR3 is 13 amino acids. The germline V gene has CDR1 SGHAT and CDR2 FQDESV (reference sequence). CDR3 sequence (DNA): TGTGCCAGCAGAAGAGGCGGCACAGATACGCAGTATTTT. It yields the protein CASRRGGTDTQYF.

This clonotype is termed medium-sized (0.01 to 0.1%). The V call is TRBV20-1, the J call TRBJ1-5, with a possible D match to TRBD1 (6 bases). Germline CDR1 DFQATT, CDR2 SNEGSKA (reference sequence). V lost 5 bases and J 3 bases, leaving 14 bases between the germline ends. CDR3 length: 14 residues. DNA for the CDR3: TGCAGTGCTCAAAGACAGGCGCTCAATCAGCCCCAGCATTTT. This codes for CSAQRQALNQPQHF.

The rearrangement joins TRBV2 to TRBJ1-1; D is ambiguous. Germline V gene data show CDR1 as SNHLY and CDR2 as FYNNEI. V lost 6 bases, J lost 0 bases, and 20 bases lay in between. There are 17 residues in the CDR3. The CDR3 is CASRIRAGAFMNTEAFF. The CDR3 DNA reads TGTGCCAGCAGAATACGAGCAGGAGCCTTCATGAACACTGAAGCTTTCTTT.

This clonotype is medium-sized by share. The rearrangement joins TRBV6-6 to TRBJ2-2; maybe TRBD2 (5 bases). Trimming cost V 0 bases and J 7 bases, with 18 bases left between them. The CDR3 runs 17 residues. Germline V lookup: CDR1 MNHNY, CDR2 SVGAGI (reference sequence). The DNA of the CDR3 is TGTGCCAGCAGTTACTCTGGTGAGGGAGTCCGGAGCGGGGAGCTGTTTTTT. This codes for CASSYSGEGVRSGELFF.

This clonotype was observed a few times. This chain joins TRBV30 and TRBJ2-7, with TRBD2 identical over 8 bases. The V segment lost 2 bases and the J segment 0 bases; nucleotides outside the gene matches: 3. CDR3 length: 14 residues. In germline, CDR1 is GTSNPN, CDR2 SVGIG (reference sequence). The CDR3, as DNA: TGTGCCTGGAGTCGGAGCGGGAGCTCCTACGAGCAGTACTTC. Translated: CAWSRSGSSYEQYF.

This clonotype is deemed medium-sized. CDR3: CAISESIGSSYNEQFF. DNA of the CDR3: TGTGCCATCAGTGAGTCAATCGGGAGCTCCTACAATGAGCAGTTCTTC. The rearrangement links TRBV10-3 to TRBJ2-1; TRBD2 might be the D (6 bases). Germline V gene sequence: CDR1 ENHRY, CDR2 SYGVKD. Trimming removed 0 bases at V and 0 bases at J, with 9 bases between. The CDR3 spans 16 residues.

The rearrangement links TRBV5-4 to TRBJ2-1; 11 nucleotides match TRBD2. The J segment lost 4 bases and the V segment lost 1 base, leaving 4 bases of the junction unmatched. The CDR3 runs 16 residues. In germline, CDR1 is SGHNT, CDR2 YYREEE (reference sequence). The CDR3 DNA is TGTGCCAGCAGCTTGCGTGGGACTAGCGGATACAATGAGCAGTTCTTC. Its translation is CASSLRGTSGYNEQFF. The variable domain in full, with the rest retrieved from reference TRBV5-4 and TRBJ2-1, is ETGVTQSPTHLIKTRGQQVTLRCSSQSGHNTVSWYQQALGQGPQFIFQYYREEENGRGNFPPRFSGLQFPNYSSELNVNALELDDSALYLCASSLRGTSGYNEQFFGPGTRLTVL.

Regarding this clonotype: This may arise from a read error, as a much more abundant clone is one base away. CDR3 amino acids: CASSYWGEQYF. CDR3 coding DNA: TGTGCCAGCAGTTACTGGGGCGAGCAGTACTTC. The rearrangement links TRBV6-5 to TRBJ2-7; D not resolved. Trimming removed 1 base at V and 6 bases at J, with 4 bases between. This CDR3 region has 11 residues. The germline CDR1 and CDR2 sequences are MNHEY and SVGAGI.

In its sample, this clonotype is medium-sized. V usage is TRBV7-2 and J usage is TRBJ2-7, with TRBD2 matching 11 bases. The length of the CDR3 is 16 residues. V trimming: 5 bases; J trimming: 0 bases; junction bases outside the gene matches: 6. The germline CDR1 and CDR2 sequences are SGHTA and FQGNSA. CDR3 amino acids: CASSRGGTSGSYEQYF. The CDR3 coding sequence is TGTGCCAGCAGCCGAGGGGGGACTAGCGGCTCCTACGAGCAGTACTTC.

This clonotype is large within its sample. This chain joins TRBV6-2 or TRBV6-3 and TRBJ2-1, with unresolved D. The V and J ends lost 5 bases and 9 bases respectively, with 8 bases between them. This CDR3 has 11 amino acids. The V gene's germline CDR1 is MNHEY and CDR2 SVGEGT. The DNA for the CDR3 is TGTGCCAGCAGTGGGATATTTGAGCAGTTCTTC. Its translation is CASSGIFEQFF.

In this sample, this clonotype is medium-sized (0.01 to 0.1%). This CDR3 is CASSQDLGAMNTEAFF. The CDR3, as DNA: TGTGCCAGCAGCCAAGATCTGGGGGCGATGAACACTGAAGCTTTCTTT. The chain links TRBV14 to TRBJ1-1, with D possibly TRBD1 on 6 matching bases. Germline lookup yields CDR1 SGHDN and CDR2 FVKESK. This CDR3 comprises 16 residues. Trimming pared 0 bases from V and 0 bases from J, leaving 11 bases between. Filled out from reference TRBV14 and TRBJ1-1, the complete variable domain reads EAGVTQFPSHSVIEKGQTVTLRCDPISGHDNLYWYRRVMGKEIKFLLHFVKESKQDESGMPNNRFLAERTGGTYSTLKVQPAELEDSGVYFCASSQDLGAMNTEAFFGQGTRLTVV.

For this clonotype: Given a much more abundant clone one base away, this may be a read error. J is TRBJ2-7 and V is TRBV6-5; TRBD2 matches 14 bases. The length of the CDR3 is 14 residues. V dropped 6 bases and J dropped 9; count of bases not matched to a gene: 7. Germline V lookup: CDR1 MNHEY, CDR2 SVGAGI. CDR3 nucleotide sequence: TGTGCCAGCAGAACCGGGACTAGCGGGAGAGGGCAGTACTTC. Translated, it gives CASRTGTSGRGQYF.

This clonotype has more than one count but fewer than ten. V and J are TRBV20-1 and TRBJ2-1; D is possibly TRBD2 (6 bases). The CDR3 has 14 residues. Deletions cut 3 bases from V and 1 base from J, with 10 bases between. Looked up from germline, CDR1 is DFQATT and CDR2 is SNEGSKA (reference sequence). The CDR3 spells CSASPGDSYNEQFF. Here the CDR3 DNA reads TGCAGTGCTAGTCCGGGAGATTCCTACAATGAGCAGTTCTTC.

By share, this clonotype ranks as medium-sized (0.01 to 0.1%). The DNA of the CDR3 is TGTGCCAGCAGCCAAAGGGGGAGGGTCGGGGAGCTGTTTTTT. This translates into CASSQRGRVGELFF. The genes are TRBV3-1 and TRBJ2-2, with D possibly TRBD2 on 7 matching bases. The CDR3 has 14 residues. Trimming pared 2 bases from V and 7 bases from J, leaving 11 bases between. Germline V CDR1 and CDR2: LGHDT, YNNKEL (reference sequence).

By proportion, this clonotype is medium-sized. This sequence joins TRBV20-1 and TRBJ1-1; D ambiguous. The CDR3 is made up of 12 amino acids. Germline lookup yields CDR1 DFQATT and CDR2 SNEGSKA (reference sequence). V was clipped by 5 bases and J by 2 bases, with 9 bases between them. CDR3 sequence reads: CSAAKANTEAFF. The CDR3 nucleotides are TGCAGTGCTGCGAAGGCAAACACTGAAGCTTTCTTT.

There are a few counts of this clonotype. This chain connects TRBV20-1 to TRBJ2-3; 8 nucleotides match TRBD2. With 2 bases clipped from V and 2 bases from J, the junction kept 12 bases outside the gene matches. Germline CDR1 and CDR2: DFQATT and SNEGSKA (reference sequence). This CDR3 is built from 17 residues. The CDR3 region is CSARPYPGRGATDTQYF. In DNA form, the CDR3 reads TGCAGTGCTAGACCCTACCCCGGGCGGGGGGCCACAGATACGCAGTATTTT.

This clonotype qualifies as medium-sized. The genes are TRBV3-2 and TRBJ1-5; the table calls TRBD1, which could not be checked here. TRBV3-2 is shown as a pseudogene. The CDR3 totals 20 residues. CDR3 coding DNA: TGTGCCAGCAGCCAAGAGGGGAACGAAGGGGTTGACATATACAATCAGCCCCAGCATTTT. This encodes CASSQEGNEGVDIYNQPQHF.

This clonotype is deemed large. The chain uses TRBV16 and TRBJ1-2; 9 bases align to TRBD1. The CDR3 loop spans 15 amino acids. Germline loops: CDR1 KGHSY, CDR2 FQNENV. V lost 2 bases to trimming and J lost 6 bases; unmatched junction nucleotides: 7. In nucleotides, the CDR3 is TGTGCCAGCAGCCAACTTACAGGGGGCGGACATGGCTACACCTTC. Amino acids: CASSQLTGGGHGYTF.

By sample share, this clonotype is medium-sized. The rearrangement joins TRBV6-5 to TRBJ2-1; 10 bases agree with TRBD2. The V segment lost 7 bases and the J segment 1 base; nucleotides outside the gene matches: 4. Germline CDR1 reads MNHEY; CDR2 reads SVGAGI. The CDR3 has 15 amino acids. CDR3 in amino acids: CASTGLAASYNEQFF. The DNA for the CDR3 is TGTGCCAGCACCGGACTAGCGGCTTCCTACAATGAGCAGTTCTTC.

This clonotype is medium-sized (0.01 to 0.1%) by share. The V gene is TRBV24-1, the J gene TRBJ1-2; D is possibly TRBD1 (6 bases). Trimming cost V 4 bases and J 6 bases, with 20 bases left between them. The CDR3 is 16 amino acids. CDR1 KGHDR and CDR2 SFDVKD come from the germline V gene. The CDR3 sequence is CATSEPGSTGINGYTF. The CDR3 bases are TGTGCCACCAGTGAACCCGGGTCCACAGGGATTAATGGCTACACCTTC.

This clonotype ranks as medium-sized (0.01 to 0.1%). The V and J genes are TRBV6-1 and TRBJ2-7; 10 nucleotides line up with TRBD2. Trimming at V came to 3 bases and at J to 6 bases, leaving 8 bases not matched to a gene. The germline CDR1 and CDR2 sequences are MNHNS and SASEGT. The CDR3 extends over 15 amino acids. DNA of the CDR3: TGTGCCAGCAGTGATTACCAGCGGGGGGGAACCGAGCAGTACTTC. Its translation: CASSDYQRGGTEQYF.

This rearrangement joins TRBV5-4 to TRBJ2-3; tentatively, D is TRBD1 or TRBD2 (5 bases each). CDR3 size: 14 residues. V shed 0 bases and J shed 2 bases, with 7 bases lying between them. CDR1 SGHNT and CDR2 YYREEE come from the germline V gene (reference sequence). CDR3 sequence: CASSLGGNTDTQYF. CDR3 in DNA: TGTGCCAGCAGCTTGGGGGGGAACACAGATACGCAGTATTTT.